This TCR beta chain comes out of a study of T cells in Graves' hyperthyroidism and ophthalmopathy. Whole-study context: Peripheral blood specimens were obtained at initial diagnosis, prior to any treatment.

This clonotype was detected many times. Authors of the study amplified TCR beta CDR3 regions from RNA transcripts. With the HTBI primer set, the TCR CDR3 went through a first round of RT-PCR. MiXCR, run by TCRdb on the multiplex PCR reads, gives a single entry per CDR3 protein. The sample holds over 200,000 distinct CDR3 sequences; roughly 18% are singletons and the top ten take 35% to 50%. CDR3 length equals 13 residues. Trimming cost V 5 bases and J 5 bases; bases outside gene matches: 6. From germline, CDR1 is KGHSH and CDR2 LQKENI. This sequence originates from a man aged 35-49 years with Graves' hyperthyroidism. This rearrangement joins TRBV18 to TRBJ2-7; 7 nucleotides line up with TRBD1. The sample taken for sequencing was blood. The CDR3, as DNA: TGTGCCAGCTCATCAGCAGGGGGAGACGAGCAGTACTTC. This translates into CASSSAGGDEQYF.